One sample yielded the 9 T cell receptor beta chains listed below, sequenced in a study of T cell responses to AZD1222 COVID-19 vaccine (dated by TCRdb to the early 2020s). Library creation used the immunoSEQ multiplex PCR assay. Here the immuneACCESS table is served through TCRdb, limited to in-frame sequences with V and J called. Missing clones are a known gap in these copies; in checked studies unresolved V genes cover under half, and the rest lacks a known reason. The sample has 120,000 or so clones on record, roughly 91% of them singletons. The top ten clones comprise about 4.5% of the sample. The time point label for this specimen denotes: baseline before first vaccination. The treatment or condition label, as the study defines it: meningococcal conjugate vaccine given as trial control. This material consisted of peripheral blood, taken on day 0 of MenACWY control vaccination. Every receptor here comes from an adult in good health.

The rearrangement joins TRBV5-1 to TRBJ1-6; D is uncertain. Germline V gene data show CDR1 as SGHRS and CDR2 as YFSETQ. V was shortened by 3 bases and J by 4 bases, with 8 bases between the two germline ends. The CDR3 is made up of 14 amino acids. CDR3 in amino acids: CASSSGRYNSPLHF. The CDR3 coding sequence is TGCGCCAGCAGCTCTGGACGGTATAATTCACCCCTCCACTTT.

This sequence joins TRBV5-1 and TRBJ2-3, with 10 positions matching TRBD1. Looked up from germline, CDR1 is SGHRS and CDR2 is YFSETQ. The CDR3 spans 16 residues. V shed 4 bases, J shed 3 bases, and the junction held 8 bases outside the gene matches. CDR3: CASSTRTGGLTDTQYF. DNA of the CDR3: TGCGCCAGCAGCACGAGGACAGGGGGGTTGACAGATACGCAGTATTTT.

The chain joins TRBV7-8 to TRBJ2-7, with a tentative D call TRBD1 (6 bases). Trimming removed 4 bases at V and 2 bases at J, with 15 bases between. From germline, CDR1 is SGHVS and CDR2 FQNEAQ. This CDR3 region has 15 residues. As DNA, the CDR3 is TGTGCCAGCAGCTCGATTAAACAGGGCCCCTACGAGCAGTACTTC. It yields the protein CASSSIKQGPYEQYF.

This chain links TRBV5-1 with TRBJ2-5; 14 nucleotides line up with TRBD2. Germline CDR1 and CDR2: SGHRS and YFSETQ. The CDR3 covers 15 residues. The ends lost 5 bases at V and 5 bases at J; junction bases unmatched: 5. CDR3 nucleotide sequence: TGCGCCAGCAGTCCGACTAGCGGGGGGGCCGAGACCCAGTACTTC. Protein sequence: CASSPTSGGAETQYF.

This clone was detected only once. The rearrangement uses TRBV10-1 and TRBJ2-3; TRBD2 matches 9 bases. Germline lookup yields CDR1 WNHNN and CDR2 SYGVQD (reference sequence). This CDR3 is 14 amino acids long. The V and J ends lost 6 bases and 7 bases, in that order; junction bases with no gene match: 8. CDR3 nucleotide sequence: TGCGCCAGCAGCGTCACCGGGACTAGCAATACGCAGTATTTT. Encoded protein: CASSVTGTSNTQYF.

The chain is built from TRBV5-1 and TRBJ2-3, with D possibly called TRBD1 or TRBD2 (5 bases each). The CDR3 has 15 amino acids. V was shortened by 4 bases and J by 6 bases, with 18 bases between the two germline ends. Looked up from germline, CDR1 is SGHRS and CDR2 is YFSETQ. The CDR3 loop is CASSDTGGLGDTQYF. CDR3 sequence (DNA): TGCGCCAGCAGCGACACAGGAGGCTTAGGGGATACGCAGTATTTT.

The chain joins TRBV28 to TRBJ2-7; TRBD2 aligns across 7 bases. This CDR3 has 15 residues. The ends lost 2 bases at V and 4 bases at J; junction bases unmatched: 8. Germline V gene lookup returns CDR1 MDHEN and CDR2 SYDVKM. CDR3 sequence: CASSLQSSGAYEQYF. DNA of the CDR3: TGTGCCAGCAGTTTACAGTCTAGCGGTGCGTACGAGCAGTACTTC.

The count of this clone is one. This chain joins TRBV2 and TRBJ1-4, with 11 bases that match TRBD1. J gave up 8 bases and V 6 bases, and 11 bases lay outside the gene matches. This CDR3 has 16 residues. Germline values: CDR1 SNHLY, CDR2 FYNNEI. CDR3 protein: CASRDPSGQGEEKLFF. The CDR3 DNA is TGTGCCAGCAGGGACCCCTCGGGACAGGGGGAAGAAAAACTGTTTTTT.

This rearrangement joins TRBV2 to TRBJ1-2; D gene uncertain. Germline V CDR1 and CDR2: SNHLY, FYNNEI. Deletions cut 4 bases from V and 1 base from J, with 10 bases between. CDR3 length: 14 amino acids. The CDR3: CASSGIPNNYGYTF. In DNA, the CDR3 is TGTGCCAGCAGTGGCATACCCAATAACTATGGCTACACCTTC.